Shown below are 3 T cell receptor beta chains from a single sample sequenced in a study of blood T cells in healthy people across ages. Through a sample-barcoded 5' primer and a J-beta primer mix, a second PCR was run for roughly 7 to 11 cycles. A single record per CDR3 protein comes from TCRdb applying MiXCR to the 5' RACE reads. The sample contains over 500,000 distinct CDR3 sequences, 40% to 65% of which appear only once. The sequencing sample was made of blood. Receptor source: a woman aged 80 or over in good health.

This clonotype was detected once. The chain recombines TRBV25-1 with TRBJ1-2, with D possibly being TRBD1 (5 bases). The CDR3 is 18 amino acids. V dropped 3 bases and J dropped 0 bases, with 20 bases sitting between them. Germline assignment: CDR1 MGHDK and CDR2 SYGVNS. The CDR3 coding sequence is TGTGCCAGCAGTGACCAATACCCTAGGAGGGGAACTAACTATGGCTACACCTTC. This sequence encodes CASSDQYPRRGTNYGYTF.

This clonotype showed up many times. This rearrangement joins TRBV20-1 to TRBJ2-1; the D is unclear. Germline CDR1 DFQATT, CDR2 SNEGSKA (reference sequence). The CDR3 contains 13 residues. V was cut by 0 bases and J by 4 bases, with 7 bases left in between. The CDR3 DNA reads TGCAGTGCTAGAGACTTGCGGTACAATGAGCAGTTCTTC. Protein product: CSARDLRYNEQFF.

The chain combines TRBV16 with TRBJ1-1, with 7 bases identical to TRBD1. The CDR3 length is 16 residues. In germline, CDR1 is KGHSY, CDR2 FQNENV. The V and J ends lost 4 bases and 5 bases, in that order; junction bases with no gene match: 13. In nucleotides, the CDR3 is TGTGCCAGCAGCCCCCCTGGACAGGCCGGGGGGACTGAAGCTTTCTTT. It codes for CASSPPGQAGGTEAFF.